The entry that follows covers one TCR beta chain sequence. These data are taken from a study of blood T cell repertoires in COVID-19. Study context: COVID-19 samples, acute and convalescent, were from the United States, Italy and Spain. T cells, B-cell-depleted T cells, or PBMCs provided the cDNA or gDNA that served as material.

Original analysis: Amplified reference gene primers provided the basis for estimating nucleated cell counts. The data were produced by immunoSEQ multiplex PCR, yet TCRdb's version contains in-frame clones alone and is incomplete. V and J calls and clone size are as listed in that table; D and trimming were resolved from the DNA. The sample yields around 120,000 clones, about three quarters seen once. Germline V gene data show CDR1 as LGHDT and CDR2 as YNNKEL (reference sequence). Trimming took 0 bases from V and 3 from J, leaving 15 bases between them. The length of the CDR3 is 16 residues. This sequence joins TRBV3-1 (or the pseudogene TRBV3-2) and TRBJ2-7, with D possibly TRBD1 on 5 matching bases. The source of this sequence is a woman in her sixties or seventies with acute or convalescent COVID-19. Sequences were obtained from peripheral blood. The CDR3 region is CASSQDQGHGNYEQYF. CDR3 bases: TGTGCCAGCAGCCAAGACCAGGGTCACGGAAACTACGAGCAGTACTTC.